Listed below are T cell receptor beta chains from one sample, sequenced in a study of blood T cell repertoires in COVID-19. Using immunoSEQ multiplex PCR, the repertoire was profiled, and TCRdb retains in-frame clones only, with some absent. The repertoire holds about 39,000 clones, with around 85% as singletons. The material sequenced was peripheral blood. These receptors were taken from a man aged 40-55 years with active COVID-19. CDR3s include the opening cysteine and the closing phenylalanine or tryptophan. A D gene is named only where the DNA matches it firmly. A row's size may be missing; if present it is once, few, many or a size class.

j_gene | len | abundance | v_gene | d_gene | CDR3aa | CDR3nt
TRBJ2-1 | 13 | . | TRBV6-1 | . | CASSEGSSAKQFF | TGTGCCAGCAGTGAGGGAAGTAGCGCGAAGCAGTTCTTC
TRBJ1-1 | 14 | . | TRBV7-8 | . | CASSLASGWAEAFF | TGTGCCAGCAGCTTAGCGTCGGGGTGGGCTGAAGCTTTCTTT
TRBJ2-3 | 16 | . | TRBV19 | TRBD2 | CASSFGTSGSGDTQYF | TGTGCCAGTAGTTTCGGGACTAGCGGGAGTGGAGATACGCAGTATTTT
TRBJ1-2 | 15 | . | TRBV25-1 | . | CASSATGLGNYGYTF | TGTGCCAGCAGTGCTACAGGCCTGGGGAACTATGGCTACACCTTC
TRBJ2-5 | 17 | . | TRBV5-1 | TRBD2 | CASSVAQTSGTRETQYF | TGCGCCAGCAGCGTGGCTCAGACTAGCGGGACTAGGGAGACCCAGTACTTC
TRBJ1-2 | 11 | . | TRBV20-1 | . | CSADTEYGYTF | TGCAGTGCCGACACCGAATATGGCTACACCTTC
TRBJ2-7 | 14 | . | TRBV27 | . | CASSPSGLTYEQYF | TGTGCCAGCAGTCCCTCTGGACTAACCTACGAGCAGTACTTC
TRBJ2-7 | 17 | . | TRBV28 | TRBD1 | CASSPTYDRGTAYEQYF | TGTGCCAGCAGTCCCACATATGACAGGGGGACAGCCTACGAGCAGTACTTC
TRBJ2-3 | 15 | . | TRBV3-1/TRBV3-2 | TRBD1 | CASSQDLQGEDTQYF | TGTGCCAGCAGCCAAGATCTACAGGGGGAAGATACGCAGTATTTT
TRBJ2-7 | 15 | . | TRBV5-1 | TRBD2 | CASSLAGTNSYEQYF | TGCGCCAGCAGCTTGGCAGGGACTAACTCCTACGAGCAGTACTTC
TRBJ1-3 | 14 | . | TRBV5-1 | . | CASSFEGDGNTIYF | TGCGCCAGCAGCTTTGAAGGGGATGGAAACACCATATATTTT
TRBJ1-5 | 17 | . | TRBV19 | TRBD1 | CASRGIQQGTGNQPQHF | TGTGCCAGTAGAGGGATTCAACAGGGGACGGGCAATCAGCCCCAGCATTTT
TRBJ2-1 | 16 | . | TRBV4-1 | TRBD2 | CASSQSPAGLYNEQFF | TGCGCCAGCAGCCAAAGCCCAGCGGGACTCTACAATGAGCAGTTCTTC
TRBJ1-4 | 14 | . | TRBV7-6 | . | CASSLGRDNEKLFF | TGTGCCAGCAGCTTAGGACGGGATAATGAAAAACTGTTTTTT
TRBJ1-1 | 13 | few | TRBV3-1/TRBV3-2 | . | CASSQAQWRKTFF | TGTGCCAGCAGCCAAGCACAATGGAGGAAAACTTTCTTT